These 11 T cell receptor beta chains came from one sample sequenced in a study of post-analysis software for immune sequencing data. Findings and caveats of the study: Five TRBV segments, TRBV5-6, TRBV5-1 and TRBV20-1 among them, were found more frequent in patients than controls.

Unique molecular identifiers had been added to the TCR beta cDNA libraries. TCRdb independently ran MiXCR on the PCR reads; one entry per CDR3 protein. Among approximately 730,000 distinct CDR3 sequences listed, 46% were seen once. The antigens these receptors bind are not known. Input material: blood. These receptors were collected from a girl aged 5-17 years with multiple sclerosis.

V and J are TRBV3-1 and TRBJ2-7; 9 bases line up with TRBD2. CDR3 size: 16 residues. The trim removed 0 bases at V and 2 bases at J, leaving 5 bases unmatched. Per the germline V gene, CDR1 is LGHDT and CDR2 is YNNKEL (reference sequence). CDR3 bases: TGTGCCAGCAGCCAAGATCCCCTAGCGGGGACCTACGAGCAGTACTTC. Translation: CASSQDPLAGTYEQYF.

V gene TRBV20-1 combines with J gene TRBJ2-7; TRBD2 might be the D (6 bases). Trimming removed 2 bases from V and 2 bases from J, with 16 bases in between. Per germline, CDR1 DFQATT and CDR2 SNEGSKA (reference sequence). The CDR3 runs 15 residues. CDR3 DNA: TGCAGTGCTAGACGCCCCGGGAGCCAGACCTACGAGCAGTACTTC. The encoded protein is CSARRPGSQTYEQYF.

V is TRBV3-1 and J is TRBJ1-2; D not resolved. This CDR3 is built from 14 residues. With 0 bases removed from V and 4 bases from J, the gap between germline ends came to 9 bases. Germline lookup yields CDR1 LGHDT and CDR2 YNNKEL (reference sequence). Written as DNA, the CDR3 is TGTGCCAGCAGCCAAGATTTAGCAAGCTATGGCTACACCTTC. As protein: CASSQDLASYGYTF. The variable domain in full, completed from reference TRBV3-1 and TRBJ1-2, reads DTAVSQTPKYLVTQMGNDKSIKCEQNLGHDTMYWYKQDSKKFLKIMFSYNNKELIINETVPNRFSPKSPDKAHLNLHINSLELGDSAVYFCASSQDLASYGYTFGSGTRLTVV.

In this sample, this clonotype turned up a few times. The chain uses TRBV25-1 and TRBJ1-1; 11 bases align to TRBD1. The CDR3 has 17 amino acids. Germline CDR1 reads MGHDK; CDR2 reads SYGVNS. The V segment lost 1 base and the J segment 5 bases; nucleotides outside the gene matches: 9. The CDR3 region has the DNA TGTGCCAGCAGTGAATTGGGCGGACAGGGGGCGAGAACTGAAGCTTTCTTT. This gives the protein CASSELGGQGARTEAFF.

This chain uses TRBV7-9 with TRBJ2-7; D possibly matches TRBD1 or TRBD2 (5 bases each). V lost 5 bases and J 4 bases, leaving 24 bases between the germline ends. The CDR3 is 17 amino acids. Germline loops: CDR1 SEHNR, CDR2 FQNEAQ (reference sequence). CDR3 bases: TGTGCCAGCAGCCCCTACAGATCGGGGCCAAAGGGGTACGAGCAGTACTTC. Protein: CASSPYRSGPKGYEQYF.

This sequence joins TRBV7-9 and TRBJ1-1; the D gene is possibly TRBD1 (5 bases). Germline CDR1 is SEHNR and CDR2 is FQNEAQ (reference sequence). Trimming removed 5 bases from V and 2 bases from J, with 15 bases in between. This CDR3 spans 15 amino acids. CDR3: CASSAPGGANTEAFF. In DNA, the CDR3 is TGTGCCAGCAGCGCCCCGGGAGGGGCTAACACTGAAGCTTTCTTT.

This clonotype showed up just a few times. The genes are TRBV10-1 and TRBJ2-5; 9 positions match TRBD1. Germline loops: CDR1 WNHNN, CDR2 SYGVQD (reference sequence). Unmatched junction bases numbered 9, after V lost 8 bases and J lost 11 bases. There are 12 residues in the CDR3. The CDR3 DNA sequence: TGCGCCAGCGGAAAGGACAGGGGTACGCAGTACTTC. Protein: CASGKDRGTQYF.

This rearrangement joins TRBV4-3 to TRBJ2-1; TRBD2 agrees at 10 bases. Germline CDR1 is LGHNA and CDR2 is YSLEER. The CDR3 has 17 residues. The ends lost 0 bases at V and 0 bases at J; junction bases unmatched: 2. The CDR3 DNA is TGCGCCAGCAGCCAAGAGGCTAGCGGGAGCTCCTACAATGAGCAGTTCTTC. It encodes CASSQEASGSSYNEQFF.

The chain couples TRBV5-1 to TRBJ2-7; the D gene is possibly TRBD2 (6 bases). Germline lookup yields CDR1 SGHRS and CDR2 YFSETQ. V gave up 4 bases and J gave up 3 bases, with 14 bases separating them. The CDR3 extends over 14 amino acids. DNA of the CDR3: TGCGCCAGCAGCCGCGGGGACTCCGGCTACGAGCAGTACTTC. Protein: CASSRGDSGYEQYF.

The chain is built from TRBV4-3 and TRBJ2-3; 9 bases align to TRBD2. The CDR3 runs 18 residues. The J segment lost 5 bases and the V segment lost 1 base, leaving 13 bases of the junction unmatched. The germline CDR1 and CDR2 sequences are LGHNA and YSLEER. CDR3 residues: CASSQVLSGLASGDTQYF. The CDR3 DNA reads TGCGCCAGCAGCCAAGTCCTATCGGGACTAGCAAGCGGAGATACGCAGTATTTT.

This clonotype was seen a handful of times. At one boundary the junction diverges from the germline segment, which might be a read error. The V and J genes are TRBV7-2 and TRBJ2-1; TRBD2 matches 8 bases. CDR1 is SGHTA and CDR2 is FQGNSA in the germline V gene. The CDR3 is made up of 15 amino acids. CDR3: CAGSLGGLVVNEQFF. Here the CDR3 DNA reads TGTGCCGGCAGCCTAGGGGGACTAGTGGTGAATGAGCAGTTCTTC.